The 20 T cell receptor beta chains presented below share a single source sample, sequenced in a study of cytomegalovirus exposure and HLA in healthy donors. Amplification used 60 Vbeta primers and 13 Jbeta primers. Assay used: immunoSEQ multiplex PCR; TCRdb lists only in-frame clones, some missing. The table includes 110,000 to 150,000 clones, 72% detected once. Source material: PBMCs. Receptor source: a man aged 35-49 years in good health and CMV-seronegative.

This clone was detected a few times. The rearrangement uses TRBV15 and TRBJ2-7, with D unclear. Germline CDR1 LNHNV, CDR2 YYDKDF (reference sequence). Trimming pared 0 bases from V and 7 bases from J, leaving 19 bases between. The CDR3 extends over 16 amino acids. DNA of the CDR3: TGTGCCACCAGCAGAGATTCGTCCTTACGAGTTTCAGAGCAGTACTTC. Translating it yields CATSRDSSLRVSEQYF.

The chain carries TRBV2 and TRBJ2-7; perhaps TRBD1 as D (5 bases). Germline CDR1 is SNHLY and CDR2 is FYNNEI. This CDR3 has 11 residues. V shed 6 bases and J shed 7 bases, with 10 bases lying between them. CDR3 region: CASSRNREQYF. Written as DNA, the CDR3 is TGTGCCAGCAGCCGAAACAGGGAGCAGTACTTC.

The rearrangement links TRBV19 to TRBJ2-7, with 9 bases identical to TRBD1. V was clipped by 8 bases and J by 4 bases; unmatched bases: 12. CDR1 is LNHDA and CDR2 is SQIVND in the germline V gene (reference sequence). The CDR3 totals 15 residues. Here the CDR3 reads CASSPQGAPGYEQYF. The CDR3 bases are TGTGCCAGTTCACCACAGGGGGCGCCCGGTTACGAGCAGTACTTC. The entire variable domain, with the rest obtained from reference TRBV19 and TRBJ2-7, is as follows: DGGITQSPKYLFRKEGQNVTLSCEQNLNHDAMYWYRQDPGQGLRLIYYSQIVNDFQKGDIAEGYSVSREKKESFPLTVTSAQKNPTAFYLCASSPQGAPGYEQYFGPGTRLTVT.

This clone was seen just once. The gene calls are TRBV6-1 and TRBJ2-7; 9 bases line up with TRBD2. CDR1 MNHNS and CDR2 SASEGT come from the germline V gene. The V and J ends lost 6 bases and 4 bases, in that order; junction bases with no gene match: 10. CDR3 size: 15 residues. CDR3 sequence reads: CASRTRGGGGYEQYF. The CDR3 bases are TGTGCCAGCAGAACGCGGGGGGGAGGGGGGTACGAGCAGTACTTC.

This clone was seen a single time. The CDR3 sequence is CASSRDPGYEQYF. The CDR3 coding sequence is TGTGCCAGCAGCAGAGACCCGGGGTACGAGCAGTACTTC. The chain recombines TRBV9 with TRBJ2-7; maybe TRBD2 (5 bases). The CDR3 contains 13 residues. CDR1 and CDR2 (germline): SGDLS, YYNGEE. With 4 bases removed from V and 4 bases from J, the gap between germline ends came to 12 bases.

The CDR3: CASSVAPGGVSYEQYF. The CDR3 DNA reads as TGCGCCAGCAGCGTTGCCCCAGGGGGTGTCTCCTACGAGCAGTACTTC. The rearrangement joins TRBV5-1 to TRBJ2-7, with TRBD1 identical over 7 bases. CDR1 is SGHRS, CDR2 YFSETQ, per germline. V shed 4 bases and J 0 bases; nucleotides not matched to a gene: 10. This CDR3 spans 16 amino acids.

The V call is TRBV5-4, the J call TRBJ2-3; no reliable D call. Germline V lookup: CDR1 SGHNT, CDR2 YYREEE (reference sequence). The CDR3 runs to 13 residues. The ends were cut back, 2 bases at V and 5 bases at J, with 9 bases in the middle. CDR3 protein: CASSFTGGDTQYF. The CDR3 bases are TGTGCCAGCAGCTTTACGGGTGGAGATACGCAGTATTTT.

This chain connects TRBV7-8 to TRBJ2-1; 7 bases agree with TRBD1. The germline CDR1 and CDR2 sequences are SGHVS and FQNEAQ. V shed 3 bases and J 8 bases; nucleotides not matched to a gene: 10. This CDR3 is 15 amino acids long. Here the CDR3 reads CASSFVTGKMDEQFF. The CDR3, as DNA: TGTGCCAGCAGCTTCGTGACAGGGAAAATGGATGAGCAGTTCTTC.

The J gene is TRBJ1-1, the V gene TRBV19, with 8 bases aligning to TRBD1. CDR1 LNHDA and CDR2 SQIVND come from the germline V gene (reference sequence). This CDR3 is built from 13 residues. V was clipped by 6 bases and J by 4 bases; unmatched bases: 4. CDR3 residues: CASSRGRSTEAFF. The CDR3 coding sequence is TGTGCCAGTAGCAGGGGGCGCAGCACTGAAGCTTTCTTT.

This clone was counted only a few times. The chain recombines TRBV7-6 with TRBJ2-7; the D gene is possibly TRBD1 (6 bases). Germline lookup yields CDR1 SGHVS and CDR2 FNYEAQ. V was cut by 3 bases and J by 3 bases, with 9 bases left in between. The CDR3 length is 13 residues. Here the CDR3 reads CASSLTGNYEQYF. The CDR3 nucleotides are TGTGCCAGCAGCTTGACAGGTAACTACGAGCAGTACTTC. Full variable domain (missing parts from reference TRBV7-6 and TRBJ2-7): GAGVSQSPRYKVTKRGQDVALRCDPISGHVSLYWYRQALGQGPEFLTYFNYEAQQDKSGLPNDRFSAERPEGSISTLTIQRTEQRDSAMYRCASSLTGNYEQYFGPGTRLTVT.

A remark on this clone: A junction boundary mismatches the germline segment, possibly from a read error. J is TRBJ1-1 and V is TRBV30; tentatively, D is TRBD1 (5 bases). CDR1 is GTSNPN, CDR2 SVGIG, per germline (reference sequence). The CDR3 length is 10 residues. In DNA form, the CDR3 reads TGTGCCTGGAAGTCTGGGGCCCTAATTTTT. Residues: CAWKSGALIF.

The chain links TRBV5-5 to TRBJ2-1, with D possibly being TRBD1 (6 bases). CDR1 is SGHKS and CDR2 is YYEKEE in the germline V gene (reference sequence). V lost 2 bases, J lost 8 bases, and 11 bases lay in between. The length of the CDR3 is 13 residues. This chain's CDR3 is CASSFRGPDEQFF. Written as DNA, the CDR3 is TGTGCCAGCAGCTTCAGGGGTCCGGATGAGCAGTTCTTC.

The gene calls are TRBV28 and TRBJ1-1; TRBD1 matches at 7 bases. Per the germline V gene, CDR1 is MDHEN and CDR2 is SYDVKM. With 2 bases clipped from V and 1 base from J, the junction kept 4 bases outside the gene matches. The CDR3 has 15 amino acids. The CDR3: CASSLSTGENTEAFF. CDR3 bases: TGTGCCAGCAGTTTAAGTACAGGGGAGAACACTGAAGCTTTCTTT.

The V call is TRBV29-1, the J call TRBJ1-4, with D unresolved. V lost 5 bases and J lost 7, with 17 bases in between. The V gene's germline CDR1 is SQVTM and CDR2 ANQGSEA. The CDR3 covers 14 residues. CDR3 amino acids: CSVPTEGNGEKLFF. The CDR3 nucleotides are TGCAGCGTTCCGACGGAGGGAAATGGTGAAAAACTGTTTTTT.

This clone was picked up one time. This chain links TRBV19 with TRBJ2-1; 7 positions match TRBD2. Germline CDR1 and CDR2: LNHDA and SQIVND (reference sequence). J gave up 0 bases and V 5 bases, and 13 bases lay outside the gene matches. This CDR3 has 18 amino acids. CDR3: CASSWAGVAESSYNEQFF. The CDR3 DNA is TGTGCCAGTAGTTGGGCGGGGGTAGCGGAGAGCTCCTACAATGAGCAGTTCTTC. Using reference TRBV19 and TRBJ2-1 for the parts outside the CDR3, the full variable domain is DGGITQSPKYLFRKEGQNVTLSCEQNLNHDAMYWYRQDPGQGLRLIYYSQIVNDFQKGDIAEGYSVSREKKESFPLTVTSAQKNPTAFYLCASSWAGVAESSYNEQFFGPGTRLTVL.

This clone was detected a few times. V gene TRBV4-1 combines with J gene TRBJ2-2, with TRBD1 identical over 9 bases. The length of the CDR3 is 16 residues. After removal of 3 bases from V and 0 bases from J, the junction contained 2 bases not matched to a gene. Germline CDR1 and CDR2: MGHRA and YSYEKL. The CDR3 sequence: CASSQRQGANTGELFF. The CDR3 nucleotides are TGCGCCAGCAGCCAGCGACAGGGGGCGAACACCGGGGAGCTGTTTTTT.

This rearrangement joins TRBV6-5 to TRBJ2-1, with D tentatively TRBD2 (5 bases). Per the germline V gene, CDR1 is MNHEY and CDR2 is SVGAGI. V was shortened by 2 bases and J by 6 bases, with 5 bases between the two germline ends. The CDR3 runs 12 residues. DNA of the CDR3: TGTGCCAGCAGTTACCGGGGCAATGAGCAGTTCTTC. Its protein product is CASSYRGNEQFF.

The CDR3 loop is CASSYTGLNQPQHF. The CDR3 DNA sequence: TGTGCCAGCAGTTACACAGGGCTCAATCAGCCCCAGCATTTT. The chain is built from TRBV6-5 and TRBJ1-5, with D perhaps matching TRBD1 (6 bases). Germline V CDR1 and CDR2: MNHEY, SVGAGI. The CDR3 totals 14 residues. V was clipped by 2 bases and J by 3 bases, with 8 bases between them.

The rearrangement uses TRBV6-6 and TRBJ2-7, with D possibly TRBD2 on 5 matching bases. The germline V and J ends were trimmed by 0 bases and 6 bases, with 18 bases remaining between them. CDR1 and CDR2 (germline): MNHNY, SVGAGI (reference sequence). The CDR3 length is 16 residues. The CDR3 reads CASSYSKPTSPGEQYF. The CDR3 DNA sequence: TGTGCCAGCAGTTACTCGAAACCAACTAGTCCGGGCGAGCAGTACTTC.

There are a few counts of this clone. CDR3 coding DNA: TGTGCCTGGAGTGTCTTTAGGCAGGGCACAACTAATGAAAAACTGTTTTTT. Its protein product is CAWSVFRQGTTNEKLFF. The gene calls are TRBV30 and TRBJ1-4, with D perhaps matching TRBD1 (5 bases). Germline lookup yields CDR1 GTSNPN and CDR2 SVGIG (reference sequence). The V end lost 0 bases, the J end lost 0 bases, and 14 bases lay between the germline ends. CDR3 length: 17 residues.